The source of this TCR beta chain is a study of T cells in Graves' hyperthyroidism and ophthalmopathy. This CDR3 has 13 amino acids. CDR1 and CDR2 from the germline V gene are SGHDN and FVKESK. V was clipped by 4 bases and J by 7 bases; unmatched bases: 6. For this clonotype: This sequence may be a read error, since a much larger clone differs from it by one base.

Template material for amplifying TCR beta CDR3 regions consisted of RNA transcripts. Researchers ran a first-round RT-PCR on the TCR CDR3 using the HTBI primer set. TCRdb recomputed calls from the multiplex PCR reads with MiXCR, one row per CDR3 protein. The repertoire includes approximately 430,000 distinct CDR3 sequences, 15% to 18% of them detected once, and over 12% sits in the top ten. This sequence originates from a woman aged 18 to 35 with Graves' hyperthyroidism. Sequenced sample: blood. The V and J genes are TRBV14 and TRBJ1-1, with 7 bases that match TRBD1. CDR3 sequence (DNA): TGTGCCAGCAGCCGGACAGGCAGTAGTGAAGCTTTCTTT. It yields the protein CASSRTGSSEAFF.